A selection of T cell receptor beta chains follows, all from one sample in a study of shared clonotypes between healthy human individuals. The method was immunoSEQ multiplex PCR; TCRdb's version includes in-frame clones alone and lacks a portion of them. The repertoire holds 950,000 to 1,100,000 clones, with 70% to 80% as singletons. Sequencing input: memory CD4+ T cells sorted from blood. The source is a man in his late teens or twenties in good health. Both conserved end residues are part of each CDR3. The D gene is left open where the match is weak. Clone sizes are given selectively: once, few, many, or a class where the clone is expanded.

TGCGCCAGCAGCGAATCGACTAGCGGGAGGGCCGATACGCAGTATTTT,CASSESTSGRADTQYF,TRBJ2-3,TRBD2,.,TRBV4-1
TGCGCCAGCAGTGATACGGGGGCCCTGAACACCGGGGAGCTGTTTTTT,CASSDTGALNTGELFF,TRBJ2-2,.,once,TRBV10-1
TGTGCCAGCAGTTATGGTAGTGGGGAGAACACTGAAGCTTTCTTT,CASSYGSGENTEAFF,TRBJ1-1,.,.,TRBV6-6
TGTGCCAGCAGACAGGAAGCCTACAATGAGCAGTTCTTC,CASRQEAYNEQFF,TRBJ2-1,.,.,TRBV7-2
TGTGCCAGCAGCATCTTGTTGAACACTGAAGCTTTCTTT,CASSILLNTEAFF,TRBJ1-1,.,.,TRBV7-9
TGTGCCAGCAGCTTAGATCACTCTGGGGCCAACGTCCTGACTTTC,CASSLDHSGANVLTF,TRBJ2-6,.,few,TRBV11-2
TGTGCCAGCAGCTTTTTCAATCAGCCCCAGCATTTT,CASSFFNQPQHF,TRBJ1-5,.,.,TRBV7-2
TGCGCCAGCAGCTTGGCTGACGGGTACAATGAGCAGTTCTTC,CASSLADGYNEQFF,TRBJ2-1,.,.,TRBV5-1
TGTGCCAGCAGCTTGGCCAGGGGTCCGAACACCGGGGAGCTGTTTTTT,CASSLARGPNTGELFF,TRBJ2-2,.,once,TRBV7-9
TGTGCCAGCAGCTTGTTTTCTTATTCGGGGTTCGGGGAGACCCAGTACTTC,CASSLFSYSGFGETQYF,TRBJ2-5,.,.,TRBV5-6
TGTGCCAGCAGTGTTGCCGGCAGGGATTATCAGCCCCAGCATTTT,CASSVAGRDYQPQHF,TRBJ1-5,.,.,TRBV2